This paragraph reports one TCR beta chain. Its specificity is not known. This sample was taken from a study of OX40 agonist ivuxolimab in advanced cancers. Overall study results and limits: The mean number of expanded clones was higher in CD8+ T cells than in CD4+.

Repertoires were generated with immunoSEQ multiplex PCR, while TCRdb's copy carries only in-frame clones and drops some. The sample gives nearly 110,000 clones, approximately 90% of which show up once; about 1.2% is in the top ten. Blood samples were obtained at baseline, cycle 4 day 1, and cycle 7 day 1. Germline V gives CDR1 MRHNA, CDR2 SNTAGT. The CDR3 is 13 residues long. V lost 6 bases and J 1 base, leaving 7 bases between the germline ends. The chain links TRBV6-4 to TRBJ1-5; no clear D. The source material was CD4+ or CD8+ T cells sorted from blood, sampled in a trial of the OX40 agonist ivuxolimab. This TCR was recovered from an adult with an advanced solid tumor such as melanoma, head and neck, liver or kidney cancer. CDR3 sequence (DNA): TGTGCCAGCAGCATGGAGAGCAATCAGCCCCAGCATTTT. Amino acid sequence: CASSMESNQPQHF.